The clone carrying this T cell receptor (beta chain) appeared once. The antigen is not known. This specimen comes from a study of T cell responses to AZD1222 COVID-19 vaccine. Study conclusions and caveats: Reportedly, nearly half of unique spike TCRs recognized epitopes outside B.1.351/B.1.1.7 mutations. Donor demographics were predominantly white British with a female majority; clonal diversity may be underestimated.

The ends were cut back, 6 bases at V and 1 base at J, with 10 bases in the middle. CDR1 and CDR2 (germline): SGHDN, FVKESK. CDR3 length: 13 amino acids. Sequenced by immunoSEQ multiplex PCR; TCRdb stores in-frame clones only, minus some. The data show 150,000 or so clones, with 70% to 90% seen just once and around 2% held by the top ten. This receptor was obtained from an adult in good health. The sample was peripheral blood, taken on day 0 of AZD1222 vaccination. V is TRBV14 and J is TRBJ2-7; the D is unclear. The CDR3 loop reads CASRQTGSYEQYF. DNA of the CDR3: TGTGCCAGCAGGCAGACGGGTTCCTACGAGCAGTACTTC.